The next 30 T cell receptor beta chains were all read from a single sample in a study of CD4+ T cells in melanoma. Profiled with immunoSEQ multiplex PCR; TCRdb holds only in-frame clones, not every one. The sample lists 10,000 to 13,000 clones; approximately 74% were seen once. Sequencing used cells from a culture (not recorded whether cultured in vitro). The receptors were gathered from a human donor with melanoma.

This chain connects TRBV7-9 to TRBJ1-2; D gene ambiguous. CDR3 length equals 8 residues. The germline V gene has CDR1 SEHNR and CDR2 FQNEAQ (reference sequence). The V end was cut by 5 bases, the J end by 8 bases, with 0 bases between. This CDR3 reads CASSGYTF. The DNA of the CDR3 is TGTGCCAGCAGCGGCTACACCTTC.

V usage is TRBV5-5 and J usage is TRBJ2-7; 7 positions match TRBD2. Germline loops: CDR1 SGHKS, CDR2 YYEKEE (reference sequence). Trimming cost V 4 bases and J 3 bases; bases outside gene matches: 4. The CDR3 has 13 residues. The CDR3 spells CASSRGVGYEQYF. In DNA form, the CDR3 reads TGTGCCAGCAGCCGGGGGGTCGGCTACGAGCAGTACTTC. Based on the CDR3 plus reference TRBV5-5 and TRBJ2-7, the full variable domain is DAGVTQSPTHLIKTRGQQVTLRCSPISGHKSVSWYQQVLGQGPQFIFQYYEKEERGRGNFPDRFSARQFPNYSSELNVNALLLGDSALYLCASSRGVGYEQYFGPGTRLTVT.

This chain joins TRBV18 and TRBJ1-1; the D is unclear. There are 14 residues in the CDR3. Germline CDR1 is KGHSH and CDR2 is LQKENI. Trimming took off 3 bases at V and 3 bases at J, with 11 bases between the two ends. The CDR3 protein is CASSPRTDDTEAFF. In DNA form, the CDR3 reads TGTGCCAGCTCACCGCGGACGGATGACACTGAAGCTTTCTTT.

This chain joins TRBV2 and TRBJ1-2; 8 bases fit TRBD1. Losses at the gene ends were 5 bases for V and 4 bases for J; bases not matched to a gene: 15. This CDR3 spans 17 amino acids. Germline assignment: CDR1 SNHLY and CDR2 FYNNEI. The CDR3 reads CASSWGDRGFVGYGYTF. Written as DNA, the CDR3 is TGTGCCAGCAGTTGGGGCGACAGGGGATTCGTGGGCTATGGCTACACCTTC. Full variable domain (remainder filled in from reference TRBV2 and TRBJ1-2): EPEVTQTPSHQVTQMGQEVILRCVPISNHLYFYWYRQILGQKVEFLVSFYNNEISEKSEIFDDQFSVERPDGSNFTLKIRSTKLEDSAMYFCASSWGDRGFVGYGYTFGSGTRLTVV.

J is TRBJ2-4 and V is TRBV7-9; the D is unclear. The CDR3 totals 15 residues. The germline V gene encodes CDR1 SEHNR and CDR2 FQNEAQ (reference sequence). Trimming cost V 8 bases and J 0 bases, with 14 bases left between them. The CDR3 loop reads CASGTTQLAKNIQYF. The CDR3 bases are TGTGCCAGCGGAACCACACAGCTAGCCAAAAACATTCAGTACTTC.

Notes on this clone: Other nucleotide sequences in the sample specify the same CDR3. V gene TRBV13 combines with J gene TRBJ2-7; 10 bases are a match to TRBD2. Losses at the gene ends were 4 bases for V and 2 bases for J; bases not matched to a gene: 8. Per the germline V gene, CDR1 is PRHDT and CDR2 is FYEKMQ (reference sequence). This CDR3 has 16 amino acids. The DNA of the CDR3 is TGTGCCAGCAGCTCGCGGACTAGCGGCGCCCCCTACGAGCAGTACTTC. Translation: CASSSRTSGAPYEQYF.

The chain recombines TRBV27 with TRBJ2-5, with D possibly TRBD1 on 6 matching bases. This CDR3 contains 15 residues. CDR1 is MNHEY and CDR2 is SMNVEV in the germline V gene (reference sequence). Between the trimmed V and J ends, which lost 1 base and 1 base, there was a span of 10 bases. The DNA for the CDR3 is TGTGCCAGCAGTTTATATATGGGGGCCCAAGAGACCCAGTACTTC. Translated, it gives CASSLYMGAQETQYF.

This chain uses TRBV29-1 with TRBJ1-2, with 9 nucleotides matching TRBD1. The V and J ends lost 0 bases and 8 bases, in that order; junction bases with no gene match: 10. The CDR3 spans 15 residues. The germline V gene encodes CDR1 SQVTM and CDR2 ANQGSEA. CDR3 DNA: TGCAGCGTTGAAGATTGGGGGACAGGGTCTGGAGGCTACACCTTC. Its translation is CSVEDWGTGSGGYTF.

This chain connects TRBV18 to TRBJ1-4; D perhaps matches TRBD1 (6 bases). The CDR3 sequence is 18 residues long. CDR1 is KGHSH and CDR2 is LQKENI in the germline V gene. V was trimmed by 5 bases and J by 0 bases, leaving 19 bases between them. CDR3 DNA: TGTGCCAGCTCATTCAAGTGGGGACAACTATCAACTAATGAAAAACTGTTTTTT. Protein: CASSFKWGQLSTNEKLFF.

The genes are TRBV30 and TRBJ2-7; TRBD2 aligns across 7 bases. CDR1 is GTSNPN and CDR2 is SVGIG in the germline V gene (reference sequence). Unmatched junction bases numbered 13, after V lost 5 bases and J lost 6 bases. The CDR3 sequence is 14 residues long. Written as DNA, the CDR3 is TGTGCCTGGCCCAGTTTTTCTTCGGGAGGCGAGCAGTACTTC. Translation: CAWPSFSSGGEQYF.

This clone appeared once. The rearrangement links TRBV5-1 to TRBJ2-2; 8 nucleotides line up with TRBD2. The CDR3 is 17 residues long. J was trimmed by 0 bases and V by 4 bases; bases with no gene match: 8. Germline V CDR1 and CDR2: SGHRS, YFSETQ. The CDR3 region is CASSPGVAGPNTGELFF. The DNA for the CDR3 is TGCGCCAGCAGCCCGGGCGTAGCGGGGCCGAACACCGGGGAGCTGTTTTTT.

The chain is built from TRBV6-5 and TRBJ1-1; D not resolved. The CDR3 loop spans 13 amino acids. CDR1 MNHEY and CDR2 SVGAGI come from the germline V gene. V dropped 3 bases and J dropped 2 bases, with 7 bases sitting between them. The CDR3 region is CASSYKRNTEAFF. CDR3 sequence (DNA): TGTGCCAGCAGTTATAAACGTAACACTGAAGCTTTCTTT.

This clone was counted only a few times. V is TRBV7-3 and J is TRBJ2-5; 10 bases are a match to TRBD2. The germline gives CDR1 SGHTA, CDR2 FQGTGA. After removal of 5 bases from V and 0 bases from J, the junction contained 12 bases not matched to a gene. The CDR3 is 18 amino acids. The DNA of the CDR3 is TGTGCCAGCAGCCCAGGGGCTAGCGGGAGTTCATACCAAGAGACCCAGTACTTC. As protein: CASSPGASGSSYQETQYF. The full variable domain, in which reference TRBV7-3 and TRBJ2-5 provide the parts outside the CDR3, is GAGVSQTPSNKVTEKGKYVELRCDPISGHTALYWYRQSLGQGPEFLIYFQGTGAADDSGLPNDRFFAVRPEGSVSTLKIQRTERGDSAVYLCASSPGASGSSYQETQYFGPGTRLLVL.

Only a few counts were recorded for this clone. The chain combines TRBV6-6 with TRBJ1-5; tentatively, D is TRBD1 (5 bases). Germline V gene data show CDR1 as MNHNY and CDR2 as SVGAGI (reference sequence). Trimming cost V 5 bases and J 7 bases, with 15 bases left between them. The CDR3 loop spans 14 amino acids. The CDR3 coding sequence is TGTGCCAGCAGTACCCCCGGGGGAGGGCAGCCCCAGCATTTT. Amino acid sequence: CASSTPGGGQPQHF.

The table lists this clone with a few counts. J is TRBJ2-3 and V is TRBV10-3, with TRBD2 matching 16 bases. After removal of 8 bases from V and 4 bases from J, the junction contained 6 bases not matched to a gene. This CDR3 contains 16 residues. CDR1 and CDR2 (germline): ENHRY, SYGVKD. CDR3 sequence reads: CAIGTSGGAIADTQYF. The CDR3 DNA follows: TGTGCCATCGGGACTAGCGGGGGGGCCATCGCAGATACGCAGTATTTT.

This clone was counted only a few times. CDR3 sequence reads: CAWSRLSMNTEAFF. DNA of the CDR3: TGTGCCTGGAGCCGACTTAGCATGAACACTGAAGCTTTCTTT. The chain combines TRBV30 with TRBJ1-1; D is undetermined. In germline, CDR1 is GTSNPN, CDR2 SVGIG (reference sequence). Trimming cost V 3 bases and J 0 bases, with 11 bases left between them. The CDR3 runs 14 residues.

This clone has just one count. The V and J genes are TRBV7-8 and TRBJ2-1; D is unclear. This CDR3 has 14 residues. Germline V lookup: CDR1 SGHVS, CDR2 FQNEAQ. Trimming removed 1 base from V and 12 bases from J, with 16 bases in between. This CDR3 reads CASSLGDYAPRQFF. CDR3 nucleotide sequence: TGTGCCAGCAGCTTAGGGGATTACGCCCCCCGGCAGTTCTTC.

This clone was picked up a small number of times. The V and J genes are TRBV10-3 and TRBJ1-1; D uncertain. In germline, CDR1 is ENHRY, CDR2 SYGVKD. Trimming removed 3 bases from V and 10 bases from J, with 9 bases in between. The CDR3 contains 11 residues. The CDR3 is CAISEGAGAFF. The CDR3 DNA reads TGTGCCATCAGTGAAGGAGCAGGAGCTTTCTTT.

The chain couples TRBV29-1 to TRBJ2-3; D is possibly TRBD1 (5 bases). Trimming left V 7 bases short and J 3 bases short, with 14 bases between. CDR3 length equals 13 residues. Germline values: CDR1 SQVTM, CDR2 ANQGSEA. CDR3 residues: CSALRDRTDTQYF. The CDR3 nucleotides read TGCAGCGCGCTCAGGGATCGAACAGATACGCAGTATTTT.

The V and J genes are TRBV20-1 and TRBJ2-1; D remains unclear. CDR3 length: 11 residues. Per the germline V gene, CDR1 is DFQATT and CDR2 is SNEGSKA (reference sequence). Trimming removed 4 bases at V and 6 bases at J, with 7 bases between. The CDR3 region is CSATTRNEQFF. The CDR3 nucleotides read TGCAGTGCTACGACACGCAATGAGCAGTTCTTC.

J is TRBJ2-3 and V is TRBV4-2; D is unclear. Germline values: CDR1 LGHNA, CDR2 YNFKEQ. Trimming removed 0 bases from V and 0 bases from J, with 4 bases in between. The CDR3 runs 14 residues. CDR3 sequence reads: CASSQDTSTDTQYF. The CDR3 bases are TGTGCCAGCAGCCAAGATACCAGCACAGATACGCAGTATTTT.

The sample holds one count of this clone. This chain links TRBV6-5 with TRBJ2-4; D ambiguous. V was cut by 2 bases and J by 1 base, with 3 bases left in between. This CDR3 is built from 13 residues. Germline V gene lookup returns CDR1 MNHEY and CDR2 SVGAGI. Written as DNA, the CDR3 is TGTGCCAGCAGTTACCGGGCCAAAAACATTCAGTACTTC. It yields the protein CASSYRAKNIQYF.

The gene calls are TRBV28 and TRBJ1-2; unclear D gene. This CDR3 is 12 amino acids long. Germline CDR1 reads MDHEN; CDR2 reads SYDVKM. V lost 5 bases and J 2 bases, leaving 6 bases between the germline ends. CDR3 nucleotides: TGTGCCAGCAGTCTCACGAACTATGGCTACACCTTC. It translates to CASSLTNYGYTF.

The rearrangement uses TRBV18 and TRBJ2-2; 8 nucleotides match TRBD1. V shed 3 bases, J shed 0 bases, and the junction held 12 bases outside the gene matches. The CDR3 extends over 19 amino acids. Per the germline V gene, CDR1 is KGHSH and CDR2 is LQKENI. DNA for the CDR3: TGTGCCAGCTCACCTAATCCCGGGACAGGAAATTCGAACACCGGGGAGCTGTTTTTT. It translates to CASSPNPGTGNSNTGELFF.

The V gene is TRBV19, the J gene TRBJ2-2, with 11 bases that match TRBD2. Germline values: CDR1 LNHDA, CDR2 SQIVND (reference sequence). The length of the CDR3 is 15 residues. The V segment lost 6 bases and the J segment 2 bases; nucleotides outside the gene matches: 2. The CDR3 is CASRGLAANTGELFF. The CDR3, as DNA: TGTGCCAGTAGGGGACTAGCGGCCAACACCGGGGAGCTGTTTTTT.

The chain has TRBV5-6 and TRBJ1-3; possibly TRBD1 for D (5 bases). Trimming took 5 bases from V and 12 from J, leaving 18 bases between them. This CDR3 contains 13 residues. Germline CDR1 reads SGHDT; CDR2 reads YYEEEE. Here the CDR3 reads CASSRGPASGIYF. CDR3 coding DNA: TGTGCCAGCAGTCGGGGACCGGCGAGCGGCATATATTTT.

The CDR3 DNA reads TGTGCCAGTAGTACAAGGACAGTCCTTCACTACACCTTC. Translation gives CASSTRTVLHYTF. This chain uses TRBV19 with TRBJ1-2; D may be TRBD1 (6 bases). V shed 4 bases and J shed 10 bases, with 16 bases lying between them. The CDR3 length is 13 residues. Germline CDR1 LNHDA, CDR2 SQIVND (reference sequence).

This chain connects TRBV6-5 to TRBJ2-7; D is perhaps TRBD1 or TRBD2 (5 bases each). V was trimmed by 4 bases and J by 3 bases, leaving 19 bases between them. The CDR3 contains 16 residues. CDR1 and CDR2 (germline): MNHEY, SVGAGI. CDR3 loop: CASSLGRGVTNYEQYF. CDR3 nucleotide sequence: TGTGCCAGCAGTTTGGGAAGAGGGGTAACTAACTACGAGCAGTACTTC.

The chain joins TRBV19 to TRBJ2-4; D is perhaps TRBD2 (5 bases). This CDR3 has 14 amino acids. CDR1 is LNHDA, CDR2 SQIVND, per germline (reference sequence). The V and J ends lost 1 base and 6 bases respectively, with 10 bases between them. The CDR3 nucleotides are TGTGCCAGTAGTATAGTCGGGGTGGGAAACATTCAGTACTTC. Its protein is CASSIVGVGNIQYF.

This clone is categorized as medium-sized. The V gene is TRBV19, the J gene TRBJ1-1; D gene ambiguous. Germline CDR1 reads LNHDA; CDR2 reads SQIVND (reference sequence). The CDR3 spans 13 residues. Trimming took 3 bases from V and 1 from J, leaving 6 bases between them. CDR3 sequence reads: CASSISRNTEAFF. As DNA, the CDR3 is TGTGCCAGTAGTATTTCCAGGAACACTGAAGCTTTCTTT.